The rows below give T cell receptor beta chains drawn from one sample of a study of T-cell reconstitution after alpha-beta-depleted transplantation in children. TCRdb re-analysed the PCR reads in MiXCR, keeping a single row per CDR3 protein. The data show roughly 790,000 distinct CDR3 sequences, with less than 20% seen just once and about 4.6% held by the top ten. The sample consisted of PBMCs, mostly from graft donor cells, taken 360 days after TCRalphabeta/CD19-depleted stem cell transplant. These receptors were taken from a male patient aged 10 to 17 who had a stem cell transplant for acute lymphoblastic leukemia, so the T cells may come from the graft donor. CDR3s leave out the opening cysteine and the closing phenylalanine or tryptophan.

V: TRBV18; J: TRBJ2-1; CDR3: ASSPVYDEQF
V: TRBV4-1; J: TRBJ1-2; CDR3: ASSPNSEGAPGYT
V: TRBV12-3/TRBV12-4; J: TRBJ1-2; CDR3: ASSLLGRNYGYT
V: TRBV5-1; J: TRBJ2-7; CDR3: ASSPGLLAYEQY
V: TRBV15; J: TRBJ2-2; CDR3: ATSREARLAGAGELF
V: TRBV5-1; J: TRBJ2-3; CDR3: ASSSGQGAWSTDTQY
V: TRBV5-1; J: TRBJ1-2; CDR3: ASSPTQGIDYGYT
V: TRBV11-1; J: TRBJ2-1; CDR3: ASSSYGGTPFSTYNEQF
V: TRBV7-2; J: TRBJ1-2; CDR3: ASSPWGQGDGYT
V: TRBV18; J: TRBJ2-2; CDR3: ASSPPLGGAYTGELF
V: TRBV5-1; J: TRBJ2-3; CDR3: ASSWGPADTDTQY
V: TRBV18; J: TRBJ2-7; CDR3: ASSPQGLSKFYEQY
V: TRBV27; J: TRBJ2-2; CDR3: ASSQGFRGSGELF
V: TRBV7-6; J: TRBJ2-3; CDR3: ASSPLAAPSTDTQY
V: TRBV6-4; J: TRBJ2-7; CDR3: ASANPRDRGLYEQY
V: TRBV25-1; J: TRBJ2-1; CDR3: ASTRSGSVSYNEQF
V: TRBV5-1; J: TRBJ2-5; CDR3: ASSPGPIQETQY
V: TRBV5-1; J: TRBJ2-1; CDR3: ASSRGGSYNEQF
V: TRBV5-6; J: TRBJ1-2; CDR3: ASSNGARDT
V: TRBV14; J: TRBJ2-1; CDR3: ASSRDWIEQF
V: TRBV4-1; J: TRBJ2-1; CDR3: ASSQETSGRYSYNEQF
V: TRBV27; J: TRBJ2-7; CDR3: ASSVAGAPQQY
V: TRBV12-3/TRBV12-4; J: TRBJ2-5; CDR3: ASSAQFRGETQY
V: TRBV6-5; J: TRBJ2-2; CDR3: ASSYSTTGELF
V: TRBV27; J: TRBJ2-1; CDR3: ASSLSSGITYNEQF
V: TRBV15; J: TRBJ2-3; CDR3: ATSRDQGGGRDTQY
V: TRBV20-1; J: TRBJ1-1; CDR3: SARRVALNTEAF
V: TRBV20-1; J: TRBJ1-2; CDR3: SARVSSNYGYT
V: TRBV2; J: TRBJ2-5; CDR3: AISPPWVSGRAGETQY
V: TRBV24-1; J: TRBJ2-7; CDR3: ATSGLRDGANGGSYEQY
V: TRBV7-9; J: TRBJ2-7; CDR3: ASSEPRTGPDYEQY
V: TRBV5-1; J: TRBJ2-1; CDR3: ASSVPLAGGYNEQF
V: TRBV4-1; J: TRBJ1-1; CDR3: ASSQAPFGQGRENTEAF
V: TRBV11-1; J: TRBJ2-1; CDR3: ASSFRTTKGSSYNEQF
V: TRBV28; J: TRBJ2-2; CDR3: ASSFGLTRDINTGELF
V: TRBV10-3; J: TRBJ2-1; CDR3: AISEGLAGGLDNEQF
V: TRBV7-3; J: TRBJ2-7; CDR3: ASSLNYRTSGTYEQY
V: TRBV27; J: TRBJ2-7; CDR3: MMRGRPVYEQY
V: TRBV2; J: TRBJ1-5; CDR3: ASSVAARLNQPQH
V: TRBV20-1; J: TRBJ2-2; CDR3: SAAGVGELF
V: TRBV5-1; J: TRBJ2-2; CDR3: ASTLTSGRTNTGELF
V: TRBV5-5; J: TRBJ2-1; CDR3: ASSRPPGGYNEQF
V: TRBV27; J: TRBJ2-7; CDR3: ASVGQAGKQY
V: TRBV10-3; J: TRBJ2-5; CDR3: AISGVAGGGETQY
V: TRBV5-1; J: TRBJ1-1; CDR3: ASSLSLAGGNTEAF
V: TRBV7-9; J: TRBJ2-7; CDR3: ASSPTSKEQGNEQY
V: TRBV10-3; J: TRBJ2-1; CDR3: AISESVIEVNEQF
V: TRBV28; J: TRBJ1-5; CDR3: ASSLSWLELKPQH
V: TRBV24-1; J: TRBJ1-1; CDR3: ATRPGQGNTEAF
V: TRBV11-2; J: TRBJ2-1; CDR3: ASSLAGLAMNNEQF
V: TRBV2; J: TRBJ2-2; CDR3: ASRVTSANTGELF
V: TRBV2; J: TRBJ2-1; CDR3: ASSGRTGEGYNEQF
V: TRBV5-1; J: TRBJ1-4; CDR3: ASSLVRGGSEKLF
V: TRBV4-1; J: TRBJ1-1; CDR3: ASSPHGQGLTEAF
V: TRBV4-1; J: TRBJ2-1; CDR3: ASSGGTRHQGNEQF